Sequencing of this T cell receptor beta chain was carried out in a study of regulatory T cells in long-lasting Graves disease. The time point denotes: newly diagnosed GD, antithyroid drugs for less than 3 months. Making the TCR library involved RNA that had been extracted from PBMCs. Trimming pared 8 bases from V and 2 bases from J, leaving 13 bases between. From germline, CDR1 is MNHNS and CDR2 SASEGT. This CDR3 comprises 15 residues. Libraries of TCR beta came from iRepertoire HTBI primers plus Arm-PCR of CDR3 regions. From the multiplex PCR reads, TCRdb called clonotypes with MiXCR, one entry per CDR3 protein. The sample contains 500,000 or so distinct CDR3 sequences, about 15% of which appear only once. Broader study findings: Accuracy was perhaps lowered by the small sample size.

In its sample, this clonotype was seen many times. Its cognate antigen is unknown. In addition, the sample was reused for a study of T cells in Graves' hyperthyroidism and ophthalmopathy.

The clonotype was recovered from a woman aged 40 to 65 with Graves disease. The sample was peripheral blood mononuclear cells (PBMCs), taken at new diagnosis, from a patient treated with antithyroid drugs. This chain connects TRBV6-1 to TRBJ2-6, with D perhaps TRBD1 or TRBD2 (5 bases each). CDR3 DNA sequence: TGTGCCAGCTCCTGGGGGAACCCTGGGGCCAACGTCCTGACTTTC. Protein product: CASSWGNPGANVLTF.